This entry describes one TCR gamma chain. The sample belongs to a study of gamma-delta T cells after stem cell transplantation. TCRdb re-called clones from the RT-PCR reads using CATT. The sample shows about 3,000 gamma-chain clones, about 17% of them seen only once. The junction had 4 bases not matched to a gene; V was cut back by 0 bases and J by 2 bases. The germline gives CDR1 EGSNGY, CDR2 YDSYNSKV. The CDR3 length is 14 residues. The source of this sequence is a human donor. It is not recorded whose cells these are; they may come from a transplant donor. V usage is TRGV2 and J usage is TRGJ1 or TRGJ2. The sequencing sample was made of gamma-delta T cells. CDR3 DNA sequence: TGTGCCACCTGGGACGGGCCGGATTATTATAAGAAACTCTTT. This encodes CATWDGPDYYKKLF.